This T cell receptor beta chain appears in the sequencing data of a study of OX40 agonist ivuxolimab in advanced cancers. Clones were read by immunoSEQ multiplex PCR, and TCRdb kept only the in-frame ones, dropping some. This sample has some 77,000 clones; less than 95% occur once, and the top ten carry about 1.8%. Only one count was recorded for this clone. The CDR3 extends over 14 amino acids. The trim removed 6 bases at V and 2 bases at J, leaving 7 bases unmatched. CDR1 is SGHRS and CDR2 is YFSETQ in the germline V gene. V is TRBV5-1 and J is TRBJ1-1; 7 bases agree with TRBD1. The source was CD4+ or CD8+ T cells sorted from blood, collected in a trial of the OX40 agonist ivuxolimab. The origin of this receptor is an adult with an advanced solid tumor such as melanoma, head and neck, liver or kidney cancer. CDR3 loop: CASKGQRLNTEAFF. DNA of the CDR3: TGCGCCAGCAAGGGACAGAGACTCAACACTGAAGCTTTCTTT.